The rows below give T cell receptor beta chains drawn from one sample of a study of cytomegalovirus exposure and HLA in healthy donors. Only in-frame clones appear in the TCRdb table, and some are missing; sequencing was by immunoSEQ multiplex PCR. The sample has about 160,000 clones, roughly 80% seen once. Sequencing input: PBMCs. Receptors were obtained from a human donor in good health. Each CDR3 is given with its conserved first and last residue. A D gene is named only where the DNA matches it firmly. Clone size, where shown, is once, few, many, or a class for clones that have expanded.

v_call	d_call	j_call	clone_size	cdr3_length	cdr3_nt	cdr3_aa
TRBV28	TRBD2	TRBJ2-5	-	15	TGTGCCAGCAGCCAAGTAGCGGGGGGGAGGGAGACCCAGTACTTC	CASSQVAGGRETQYF
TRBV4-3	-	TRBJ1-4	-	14	TGCGCCAGCAGCCAAGATACAACTAATGAAAAACTGTTTTTT	CASSQDTTNEKLFF
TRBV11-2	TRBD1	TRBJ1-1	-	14	TGTGCCAGCAGCTCGGGACAGCCGAACACTGAAGCTTTCTTT	CASSSGQPNTEAFF
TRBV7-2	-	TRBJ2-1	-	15	TGTGCCAGCAGCCGCATCCGGAACGGGGGTGATGAGCAGTTCTTC	CASSRIRNGGDEQFF
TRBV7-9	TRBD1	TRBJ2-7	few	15	TGTGCCAGCAGCTTCGGACAGGGGGCGTTGTACGAGCAGTACTTC	CASSFGQGALYEQYF
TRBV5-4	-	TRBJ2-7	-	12	TGTGCCAGCAGCGGCAACAGGGACGAGCAGTACTTC	CASSGNRDEQYF
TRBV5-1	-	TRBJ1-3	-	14	TGCGCCAGCAGCTCCAGGACAGAAGCGGACACCATATATTTT	CASSSRTEADTIYF
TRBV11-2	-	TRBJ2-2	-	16	TGTGCCAGCAGCCCTCTGCAGGGGGGCCTCACCGGGGAGCTGTTTTTT	CASSPLQGGLTGELFF
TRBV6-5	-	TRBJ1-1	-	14	TGTGCCAGCAGTTACGGCCCCCAGAACACTGAAGCTTTCTTT	CASSYGPQNTEAFF
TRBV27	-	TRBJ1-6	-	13	TGTGCCAGCAGCCTCGCGTCGGGGTCACCCCTCCACTTT	CASSLASGSPLHF
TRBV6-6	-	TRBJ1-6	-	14	TGTGCCAGCAGTTACTCAGACAGTAATTCACCCCTCCACTTT	CASSYSDSNSPLHF
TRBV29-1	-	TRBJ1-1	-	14	TGCAGCGTTACATTACAGGTTATTAACACTGAAGCTTTCTTT	CSVTLQVINTEAFF
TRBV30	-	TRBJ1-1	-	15	TGTGCCTGGATAAAGCCGGGGACACGCCTTTCTGAAGCTTTCTTT	CAWIKPGTRLSEAFF
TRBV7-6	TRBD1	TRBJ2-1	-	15	TGTGCCAGCAGCTTCAGGACAGGGTTGGGGAATGAGCAGTTCTTC	CASSFRTGLGNEQFF
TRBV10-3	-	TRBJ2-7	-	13	TGTGCCATCAGTGCGGGACAAACCTACGAGCAGTACTTC	CAISAGQTYEQYF
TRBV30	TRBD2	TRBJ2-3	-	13	TGTGCCTGGAGTAGGCGGGAGGGAGATACGCAGTATTTT	CAWSRREGDTQYF
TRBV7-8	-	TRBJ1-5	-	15	TGTGCCAGCAGCTTAGTCCCAGGGATCAATCAGCCCCAGCATTTT	CASSLVPGINQPQHF
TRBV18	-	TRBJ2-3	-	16	TGTGCCAGCTCACCACGGGCTAGCGCGGGCCAAGATACGCAGTATTTT	CASSPRASAGQDTQYF
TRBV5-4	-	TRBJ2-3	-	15	TGTGCCAGCAGCTTGGTAGGCGGGGCTGTGGATACGCAGTATTTT	CASSLVGGAVDTQYF
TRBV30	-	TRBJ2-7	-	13	TGTGCCTGGTCCCCCACATTAACCTACGAGCAGTACTTC	CAWSPTLTYEQYF
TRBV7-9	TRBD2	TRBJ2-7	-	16	TGTGCCAGCAGCATACTAGCGGGAGGGCCCTCGGCCGAGCAGTACTTC	CASSILAGGPSAEQYF
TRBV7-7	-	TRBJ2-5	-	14	TGTGCCAGCAGCTCAACCGGGGTCCAAGAGACCCAGTACTTC	CASSSTGVQETQYF
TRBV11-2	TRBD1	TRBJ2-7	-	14	TGTGCCAGCAGCTCGCAGACAGGGTACGACGAGCAGTACTTC	CASSSQTGYDEQYF
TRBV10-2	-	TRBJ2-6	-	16	TGCGCCAGCAGTGATCTCGTGACAGCTGGGGCCAACGTCCTGACTTTC	CASSDLVTAGANVLTF
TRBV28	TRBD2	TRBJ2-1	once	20	TGTGCCAGCAGTTCGAGGACACCGGGGACTACCTCGAGGGCCTACAATGAGCAGTTCTTC	CASSSRTPGTTSRAYNEQFF
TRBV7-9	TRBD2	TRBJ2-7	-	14	TGTGCCAGCAGCTTAGTGGGGGGGGGCTACGAGCAGTACTTC	CASSLVGGGYEQYF
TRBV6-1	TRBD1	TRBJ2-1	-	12	TGTGCCAGCAGTGAATGGGACAGAGAGCAGTTCTTC	CASSEWDREQFF
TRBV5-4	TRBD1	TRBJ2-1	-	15	TGTGCCAGCAGTTTTAGGACAGGGCCCGGCAATGAGCAGTTCTTC	CASSFRTGPGNEQFF
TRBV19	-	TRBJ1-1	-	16	TGTGCCAGTAGTATAGGGCTACAGGGAATGAACACTGAAGCTTTCTTT	CASSIGLQGMNTEAFF
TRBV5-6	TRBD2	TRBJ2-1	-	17	TGTGCCAGCAGCTCACGACTAGCGGGAGGGGTCTACAATGAGCAGTTCTTC	CASSSRLAGGVYNEQFF
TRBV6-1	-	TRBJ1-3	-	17	TGTGCCAGCAGTGAATGGAGGGGTCTCCCCTCTGGAAACACCATATATTTT	CASSEWRGLPSGNTIYF
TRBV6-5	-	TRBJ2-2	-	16	TGTGCCAGCAGTTACGTCGCGGCATATTACACCGGGGAGCTGTTTTTT	CASSYVAAYYTGELFF
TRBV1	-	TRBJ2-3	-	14	TGCACCCTAATCTGGCGGGTGATCACAGATACGCAGTATTTT	CTLIWRVITDTQYF